These 4 T cell receptor beta chains were all obtained from the same sample, sequenced in a study of human T cells and chemical hapten exposure. Time point in this sample: patch test 3, about 24 weeks after DPC sensitization. Treatment noted: therapeutic diphenylcyclopropenone sensitization with weekly scalp DPC. From the RACE reads, TCRdb called clonotypes with MiXCR, one entry per CDR3 protein. The sample has 100,000 or so distinct CDR3 sequences, approximately 36% seen once. The sample here was whole blood, taken in connection with sensitization to the hapten diphenylcyclopropenone (DPC). These TCRs come from a man aged 40-50 years with alopecia areata. Some clones in this sample may be carry-over from other donors' samples.

This clonotype came up a few times. The chain joins TRBV7-6 to TRBJ2-2; 11 bases line up with TRBD2. V shed 6 bases and J 1 base; nucleotides not matched to a gene: 4. Per the germline V gene, CDR1 is SGHVS and CDR2 is FNYEAQ. The CDR3 runs 16 residues. The CDR3: CASRPGLAGNTGELFF. The CDR3 coding sequence is TGTGCCAGCAGACCAGGACTAGCGGGGAACACCGGGGAGCTGTTTTTT. Variable domain in full (rest from reference TRBV7-6 and TRBJ2-2): GAGVSQSPRYKVTKRGQDVALRCDPISGHVSLYWYRQALGQGPEFLTYFNYEAQQDKSGLPNDRFSAERPEGSISTLTIQRTEQRDSAMYRCASRPGLAGNTGELFFGEGSRLTVL.

This clonotype was observed a few times. The rearrangement uses TRBV6-1 and TRBJ1-5; TRBD1 is a possible D gene (5 bases). V was shortened by 1 base and J by 11 bases, with 18 bases between the two germline ends. Germline lookup yields CDR1 MNHNS and CDR2 SASEGT. CDR3 length: 15 amino acids. The DNA for the CDR3 is TGTGCCAGCAGTGAAGTTGGGGACCAATATTGGACCCAGCATTTT. It specifies CASSEVGDQYWTQHF.

The chain has TRBV27 and TRBJ2-5; TRBD1 aligns across 10 bases. The CDR3 runs to 15 residues. Germline V gives CDR1 MNHEY, CDR2 SMNVEV (reference sequence). The junction had 12 bases not matched to a gene; V was cut back by 6 bases and J by 8 bases. The CDR3 bases are TGTGCCAGCAGGGGGGGTAGACAGGGGGCTTCTACCCAGTACTTC. Translation: CASRGGRQGASTQYF.

Worth noting for this clonotype: A read error may produce the germline difference seen at one junction end. J is TRBJ1-5 and V is TRBV7-7; 10 positions agree with TRBD1. CDR1 is SSHAT and CDR2 is FNYEAQ in the germline V gene (reference sequence). The CDR3 has 17 amino acids. Here the CDR3 reads CASSFSPGQGRDQPQHF. DNA for the CDR3: TGTGCTAGCAGCTTCTCCCCGGGACAGGGGAGGGATCAGCCCCAGCATTTT.